A selection of T cell receptor beta chains follows, all from one sample in a study of CD8+ T cells in alopecia areata. Here immunoSEQ multiplex PCR was the method, and the copy in TCRdb shows in-frame clones only, minus some. Of 180,000 or so clones listed, roughly 46% are singletons. This material consisted of CD8+ T cells sorted from blood, taken around week 52, from a patient treated with tofacitinib. The origin of the receptors is a human donor with alopecia areata. The CDR3 runs from the conserved cysteine through the conserved F or W. D genes are given only for firm matches. Size is stated for part of the rows, as once, few or many counts, or as a class when the clone is expanded.

D: TRBD1; V: TRBV2; size: NA; J: TRBJ1-6; CDR3: CASDLQGAGSPLHF; DNA: TGTGCCAGCGATCTTCAGGGGGCAGGTTCACCCCTCCACTTT
D: TRBD1; V: TRBV5-4; size: NA; J: TRBJ2-7; CDR3: CASSEGTGGHEQYF; DNA: TGTGCCAGCAGCGAAGGGACAGGGGGCCACGAGCAGTACTTC
D: NA; V: TRBV7-2; size: few; J: TRBJ1-6; CDR3: CASRVAAYNSPLHF; DNA: TGTGCCAGCAGGGTCGCAGCCTATAATTCACCCCTCCACTTT
D: NA; V: TRBV2; size: NA; J: TRBJ1-5; CDR3: CASSAVLDGPQHF; DNA: TGTGCCAGCAGCGCAGTCCTGGACGGGCCCCAGCATTTT
D: NA; V: TRBV5-1; size: few; J: TRBJ2-3; CDR3: CASSLPGSDTQYF; DNA: TGCGCCAGCAGCTTGCCGGGGTCAGATACGCAGTATTTT
D: NA; V: TRBV7-2; size: NA; J: TRBJ2-7; CDR3: CASSALPGFSYEQYF; DNA: TGTGCCAGCAGCGCTCTTCCTGGGTTCTCCTACGAGCAGTACTTC
D: NA; V: TRBV29-1; size: few; J: TRBJ2-7; CDR3: CSAIQNYEQYF; DNA: TGCAGCGCTATACAGAATTACGAGCAGTACTTC
D: NA; V: TRBV7-3; size: NA; J: TRBJ1-6; CDR3: CASSVRERSPLHF; DNA: TGTGCCAGCAGCGTCAGGGAAAGGTCACCCCTCCACTTT
D: NA; V: TRBV29-1; size: few; J: TRBJ1-2; CDR3: CSARGNYGYTF; DNA: TGCAGCGCCCGGGGTAACTATGGCTACACCTTC
D: NA; V: TRBV9; size: NA; J: TRBJ1-2; CDR3: CASSVGSSSYGYTF; DNA: TGTGCCAGCAGCGTAGGATCCAGTTCTTATGGCTACACCTTC
D: TRBD1; V: TRBV5-1; size: NA; J: TRBJ1-1; CDR3: CASRQTTGLNTEAFF; DNA: TGCGCCAGCAGACAGACGACAGGGCTGAACACTGAAGCTTTCTTT
D: NA; V: TRBV13; size: NA; J: TRBJ2-7; CDR3: CASSLALSLGEQYF; DNA: TGTGCCAGCAGCTTAGCCCTATCTTTGGGCGAGCAGTACTTC
D: NA; V: TRBV9; size: NA; J: TRBJ2-1; CDR3: CASSAEGGTVYNEQFF; DNA: TGTGCCAGCAGCGCGGAGGGTGGGACAGTCTACAATGAGCAGTTCTTC
D: TRBD1; V: TRBV30; size: NA; J: TRBJ1-5; CDR3: CAWGPGTGESQPQHF; DNA: TGTGCCTGGGGTCCCGGGACAGGGGAGAGTCAGCCCCAGCATTTT
D: NA; V: TRBV1; size: few; J: TRBJ2-3; CDR3: CTSSQEKKVPITDTQYF; DNA: TGCACCAGCAGCCAAGAGAAGAAGGTACCGATCACAGATACGCAGTATTTT
D: NA; V: TRBV13; size: NA; J: TRBJ1-1; CDR3: CASTDGGRNTEAFF; DNA: TGTGCCAGCACCGACGGGGGTCGGAACACTGAAGCTTTCTTT
D: NA; V: TRBV5-4; size: few; J: TRBJ1-2; CDR3: CASNKWDPRDFYGYTF; DNA: TGTGCCAGCAACAAATGGGACCCTCGAGACTTCTATGGCTACACCTTC
D: NA; V: TRBV6-5; size: few; J: TRBJ1-2; CDR3: CASSRRGPGNGYTF; DNA: TGTGCCAGCAGTCGACGGGGGCCGGGTAATGGCTACACCTTC
D: NA; V: TRBV2; size: few; J: TRBJ2-5; CDR3: CASSEALRAWTAQETQYF; DNA: TGTGCCAGCAGTGAAGCGCTTCGAGCTTGGACAGCTCAAGAGACCCAGTACTTC
D: NA; V: TRBV6-5; size: NA; J: TRBJ2-2; CDR3: CASSYIGNTGELFF; DNA: TGTGCCAGCAGTTACATTGGAAACACCGGGGAGCTGTTTTTT
D: NA; V: TRBV30; size: NA; J: TRBJ1-6; CDR3: CALRGPLSYNSPLHF; DNA: TGTGCCTTACGGGGCCCACTCTCCTATAATTCACCCCTCCACTTT
D: TRBD2; V: TRBV27; size: NA; J: TRBJ2-1; CDR3: CASSLSAGGLYEQFF; DNA: TGTGCCAGCAGTTTATCGGCGGGGGGGCTTTATGAGCAGTTCTTC
D: NA; V: TRBV13; size: NA; J: TRBJ2-1; CDR3: CASSLAASNEQFF; DNA: TGTGCCAGCAGCTTAGCAGCCTCCAATGAGCAGTTCTTC
D: TRBD2; V: TRBV5-6; size: few; J: TRBJ2-1; CDR3: CASSPSTGGNEQFF; DNA: TGTGCCAGCAGCCCGAGTACGGGGGGCAATGAGCAGTTCTTC
D: NA; V: TRBV27; size: NA; J: TRBJ1-1; CDR3: CASSLEGVTEAFF; DNA: TGTGCCAGCAGTTTAGAGGGCGTGACTGAAGCTTTCTTT
D: NA; V: TRBV7-9; size: NA; J: TRBJ2-1; CDR3: CASSLVDEQFF; DNA: TGTGCCAGCAGCTTGGTCGATGAGCAGTTCTTC
D: NA; V: TRBV29-1; size: NA; J: TRBJ1-1; CDR3: CSVAGGNTEAFF; DNA: TGCAGCGTTGCTGGCGGGAACACTGAAGCTTTCTTT
D: NA; V: TRBV11-2; size: NA; J: TRBJ1-2; CDR3: CASSLGTRRGYGYTF; DNA: TGTGCCAGCAGCTTGGGGACCCGTCGGGGCTATGGCTACACCTTC
D: NA; V: TRBV9; size: NA; J: TRBJ2-3; CDR3: CASSVGHSTDTQYF; DNA: TGTGCCAGCAGCGTAGGGCATTCCACAGATACGCAGTATTTT
D: TRBD1; V: TRBV5-1; size: NA; J: TRBJ2-1; CDR3: CASSLRGLSSYNEQFF; DNA: TGCGCCAGCAGCCTTAGGGGGCTAAGCTCCTACAATGAGCAGTTCTTC
D: NA; V: TRBV5-8; size: NA; J: TRBJ2-1; CDR3: CASTRGLNEQFF; DNA: TGTGCCAGCACCCGTGGGCTAAATGAGCAGTTCTTC
D: TRBD2; V: TRBV4-1; size: few; J: TRBJ2-3; CDR3: CASSQRLAGGTSTDTQYF; DNA: TGCGCCAGCAGCCAGAGACTAGCGGGGGGAACAAGCACAGATACGCAGTATTTT
D: NA; V: TRBV7-9; size: NA; J: TRBJ1-1; CDR3: CASSLVGDGNTEAFF; DNA: TGTGCCAGCAGCTTAGTCGGGGACGGGAACACTGAAGCTTTCTTT
D: TRBD1; V: TRBV13; size: NA; J: TRBJ2-7; CDR3: CASSQNRGSYEQYF; DNA: TGTGCCAGCAGCCAAAACAGGGGGTCCTACGAGCAGTACTTC
D: NA; V: TRBV7-9; size: NA; J: TRBJ1-1; CDR3: CASTPADAFF; DNA: TGTGCCAGCACGCCGGCAGACGCTTTCTTT
D: TRBD2; V: TRBV29-1; size: NA; J: TRBJ2-1; CDR3: CSAAPGLTHNEQFF; DNA: TGCAGCGCCGCACCGGGACTAACCCACAATGAGCAGTTCTTC
D: NA; V: TRBV6-5; size: NA; J: TRBJ1-6; CDR3: CASSYSRFGDNSPLHF; DNA: TGTGCCAGCAGTTACTCTCGTTTTGGGGATAATTCACCCCTCCACTTT
D: TRBD1; V: TRBV27; size: few; J: TRBJ1-2; CDR3: CASSETGFYGYTF; DNA: TGTGCCAGCTCCGAGACAGGGTTCTATGGCTACACCTTC
D: NA; V: TRBV7-9; size: few; J: TRBJ2-1; CDR3: CASSRLVEGPFYNEQFF; DNA: TGTGCCAGCAGCCGACTCGTTGAGGGCCCCTTCTACAATGAGCAGTTCTTC
D: TRBD1; V: TRBV5-1; size: NA; J: TRBJ2-5; CDR3: CASSLVRGLQETQYF; DNA: TGCGCCAGCAGCTTGGTAAGGGGGCTCCAAGAGACCCAGTACTTC
D: NA; V: TRBV13; size: NA; J: TRBJ2-7; CDR3: CASSLGEKGPYEQYF; DNA: TGTGCCAGCAGCTTAGGCGAGAAGGGGCCCTACGAGCAGTACTTC
D: NA; V: TRBV2; size: NA; J: TRBJ2-1; CDR3: CASSDTESSYNEQFF; DNA: TGTGCCAGCAGTGACACGGAGAGCTCCTACAATGAGCAGTTCTTC
D: NA; V: TRBV7-9; size: NA; J: TRBJ2-1; CDR3: CASSFGGDEQFF; DNA: TGTGCCAGCAGCTTCGGGGGAGATGAGCAGTTCTTC
D: TRBD1; V: TRBV14; size: once; J: TRBJ2-2; CDR3: CASSPSILRGTGSNTGELFF; DNA: TGTGCCAGCAGCCCCTCGATCTTAAGGGGGACAGGGTCGAACACCGGGGAGCTGTTTTTT
D: NA; V: TRBV4-1; size: few; J: TRBJ1-3; CDR3: CASSQAVEISGNTIYF; DNA: TGCGCCAGCAGCCAAGCTGTGGAAATCTCTGGAAACACCATATATTTT
D: NA; V: TRBV29-1; size: NA; J: TRBJ2-5; CDR3: CSARGEGTQYF; DNA: TGCAGCGCCCGTGGAGAAGGGACCCAGTACTTC
D: NA; V: TRBV7-2; size: NA; J: TRBJ2-3; CDR3: CASSLVTPVVTDTQYF; DNA: TGTGCCAGCAGCTTAGTGACCCCGGTAGTCACAGATACGCAGTATTTT
D: NA; V: TRBV30; size: NA; J: TRBJ2-5; CDR3: CALGFETQYF; DNA: TGTGCCTTAGGATTTGAGACCCAGTACTTC
D: TRBD2; V: TRBV7-6; size: few; J: TRBJ2-5; CDR3: CASSLGVLAGYQETQYF; DNA: TGTGCCAGCAGCTTAGGAGTTCTAGCGGGGTACCAAGAGACCCAGTACTTC
D: NA; V: TRBV19; size: NA; J: TRBJ1-1; CDR3: CASRGGGDTEAFF; DNA: TGTGCCTCACGCGGGGGTGGTGACACTGAAGCTTTCTTT
D: NA; V: TRBV12-5; size: NA; J: TRBJ2-1; CDR3: CASGPGHPYNEQFF; DNA: TGTGCTAGTGGCCCGGGACACCCTTACAATGAGCAGTTCTTC
D: NA; V: TRBV4-3; size: NA; J: TRBJ2-7; CDR3: CASSMGRTYEQYF; DNA: TGCGCCAGCAGCATGGGACGGACCTACGAGCAGTACTTC
D: TRBD2; V: TRBV6-5; size: NA; J: TRBJ2-1; CDR3: CASSPGLAGLYEQFF; DNA: TGTGCCAGCAGTCCAGGACTAGCGGGGCTCTATGAGCAGTTCTTC
D: TRBD1; V: TRBV5-6; size: few; J: TRBJ2-4; CDR3: CASSLSTGHWVNIQYF; DNA: TGTGCCAGCAGCCTGTCGACAGGGCATTGGGTGAACATTCAGTACTTC
D: NA; V: TRBV5-1; size: NA; J: TRBJ1-1; CDR3: CASSLVRRGPNTEAFF; DNA: TGCGCCAGCAGCTTGGTGCGGAGGGGACCGAACACTGAAGCTTTCTTT
D: TRBD1; V: TRBV29-1; size: NA; J: TRBJ1-4; CDR3: CSAGQAEKLFF; DNA: TGCAGCGCAGGACAGGCCGAAAAACTGTTTTTT
D: NA; V: TRBV6-5; size: NA; J: TRBJ2-7; CDR3: CASSYSQTYEQYF; DNA: TGTGCCAGCAGTTACAGCCAAACTTACGAGCAGTACTTC